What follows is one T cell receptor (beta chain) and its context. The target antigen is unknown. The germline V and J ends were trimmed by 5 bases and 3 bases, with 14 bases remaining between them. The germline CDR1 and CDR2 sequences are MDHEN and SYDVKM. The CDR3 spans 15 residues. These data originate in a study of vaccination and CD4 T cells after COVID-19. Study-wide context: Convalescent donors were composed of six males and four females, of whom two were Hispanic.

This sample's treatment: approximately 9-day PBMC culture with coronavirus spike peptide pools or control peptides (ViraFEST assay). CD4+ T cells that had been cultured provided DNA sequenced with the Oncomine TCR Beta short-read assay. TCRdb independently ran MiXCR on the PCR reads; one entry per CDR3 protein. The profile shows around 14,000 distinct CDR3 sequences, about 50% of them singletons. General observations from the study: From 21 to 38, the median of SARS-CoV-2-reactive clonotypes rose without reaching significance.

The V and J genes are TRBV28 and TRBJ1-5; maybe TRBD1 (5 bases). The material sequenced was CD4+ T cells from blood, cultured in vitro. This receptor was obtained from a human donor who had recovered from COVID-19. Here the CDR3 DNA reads TGTGCCAGCAGTAGTCCGAGGGGAGACAATCAGCCCCAGCATTTT. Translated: CASSSPRGDNQPQHF.